The next 31 T cell receptor beta chains were all read from a single sample in a study of Tregs in tolerant kidney transplant recipients. The nonmyeloablative bone marrow transplants came from related graft donors, with transient mixed chimerism. The method was immunoSEQ multiplex PCR; TCRdb's version includes in-frame clones alone and lacks a portion of them. The sample lists more than 90,000 clones, 93% seen once, with around 1.5% in the top ten. Material: CD4+ T cells from blood (PBMCs), obtained 12 months after the transplant. All receptors come from a human patient who received a combined kidney and bone marrow transplant. Part of the T cell pool may stem from the graft donor.

This clone was counted a few times. Other DNA sequences in the same sample also yield this CDR3. V is TRBV19 and J is TRBJ1-1; a weak D match, TRBD1 (5 bases). Trimming cost V 8 bases and J 1 base, with 11 bases left between them. The germline V gene has CDR1 LNHDA and CDR2 SQIVND (reference sequence). The CDR3 covers 13 residues. The CDR3 region is CASWTTSNTEAFF. The DNA of the CDR3 is TGTGCCAGTTGGACAACCTCGAACACTGAAGCTTTCTTT.

The chain uses TRBV19 and TRBJ2-2; 9 bases fit TRBD1. Germline V lookup: CDR1 LNHDA, CDR2 SQIVND (reference sequence). V was clipped by 4 bases and J by 4 bases; unmatched bases: 7. The CDR3 runs to 16 residues. CDR3 DNA: TGTGCCAGTAGTAGCCTCACAGGGGGCTCCACCGGGGAGCTGTTTTTT. It translates to CASSSLTGGSTGELFF.

The chain couples TRBV5-1 to TRBJ1-3; 8 nucleotides match TRBD1. Germline lookup yields CDR1 SGHRS and CDR2 YFSETQ. Trimming removed 3 bases from V and 4 bases from J; junction bases left unmatched: 3. The CDR3 totals 14 residues. The CDR3 loop reads CASSSRGPGNTIYF. Written as DNA, the CDR3 is TGCGCCAGCAGCTCCAGGGGGCCGGGAAACACCATATATTTT.

The chain has TRBV4-1 and TRBJ2-1, with 11 bases that match TRBD2. CDR1 is MGHRA and CDR2 is YSYEKL in the germline V gene. J was trimmed by 8 bases and V by 0 bases; bases with no gene match: 6. CDR3 length: 16 residues. DNA for the CDR3: TGCGCCAGCAGCCAAGATTGGGCTAGCGGGAGGCATGAGCAGTTCTTC. It encodes CASSQDWASGRHEQFF.

The V and J genes are TRBV4-3 and TRBJ2-5; 9 bases map to TRBD2. Germline CDR1 LGHNA, CDR2 YSLEER. The CDR3 totals 17 residues. J gave up 1 base and V 0 bases, and 6 bases lay outside the gene matches. CDR3 in amino acids: CASSQDPAGGPQETQYF. The CDR3 DNA reads as TGCGCCAGCAGCCAAGATCCGGCGGGAGGGCCCCAAGAGACCCAGTACTTC.

This sequence joins TRBV18 and TRBJ1-2; 8 nucleotides agree with TRBD1. The ends lost 5 bases at V and 5 bases at J; junction bases unmatched: 10. Germline V lookup: CDR1 KGHSH, CDR2 LQKENI. This CDR3 has 15 residues. CDR3 amino acids: CASSEDRAGGYGYTF. The CDR3 DNA is TGTGCCAGCTCAGAGGACAGGGCCGGAGGGTATGGCTACACCTTC.

This clone was seen just once. The rearrangement uses TRBV15 and TRBJ1-2; 7 bases are a match to TRBD1. This CDR3 spans 16 amino acids. The germline CDR1 and CDR2 sequences are LNHNV and YYDKDF (reference sequence). Trimming removed 0 bases from V and 6 bases from J; junction bases left unmatched: 10. The CDR3 reads CATSRDPRGTGDGYTF. For the CDR3, the DNA is TGTGCCACCAGCAGAGATCCTCGCGGCACAGGGGATGGCTACACCTTC. The full variable domain, its missing parts supplied by reference TRBV15 and TRBJ1-2, is DAMVIQNPRYQVTQFGKPVTLSCSQTLNHNVMYWYQQKSSQAPKLLFHYYDKDFNNEADTPDNFQSRRPNTSFCFLDIRSPGLGDTAMYLCATSRDPRGTGDGYTFGSGTRLTVV.

In its sample, this clone was seen once. V and J are TRBV30 and TRBJ2-7, with 7 bases aligning to TRBD1. The V gene's germline CDR1 is GTSNPN and CDR2 SVGIG (reference sequence). This CDR3 spans 15 amino acids. The junction had 11 bases not matched to a gene; V was cut back by 3 bases and J by 3 bases. The CDR3 sequence: CAWSDQDRLDYEQYF. Written as DNA, the CDR3 is TGTGCCTGGAGCGACCAGGACAGGCTAGACTACGAGCAGTACTTC.

This clone is a singleton in its sample. The V and J genes are TRBV18 and TRBJ1-2, with 7 positions matching TRBD1. The V segment lost 2 bases and the J segment 4 bases; nucleotides outside the gene matches: 7. Germline V gene data show CDR1 as KGHSH and CDR2 as LQKENI. The CDR3 spans 15 residues. The CDR3 sequence is CASSPGTELVYGYTF. The CDR3 DNA follows: TGTGCCAGCTCACCAGGGACAGAGCTGGTCTATGGCTACACCTTC.

The chain recombines TRBV9 with TRBJ2-2; 8 positions agree with TRBD2. J gave up 0 bases and V 1 base, and 5 bases lay outside the gene matches. CDR1 and CDR2 from the germline V gene are SGDLS and YYNGEE. The CDR3 runs to 17 residues. CDR3: CASSVIGLASNTGELFF. The DNA for the CDR3 is TGTGCCAGCAGCGTAATCGGACTAGCTTCGAACACCGGGGAGCTGTTTTTT.

This clone was detected once. CDR3 DNA: TGTGCCAGCAGTTTGACAGGGTTGGAAGAGACCCAGTACTTC. This sequence encodes CASSLTGLEETQYF. The chain has TRBV28 and TRBJ2-5; 7 nucleotides match TRBD1. J was trimmed by 3 bases and V by 3 bases; bases with no gene match: 4. The CDR3 has 14 amino acids. Germline V gene sequence: CDR1 MDHEN, CDR2 SYDVKM.

The rearrangement joins TRBV4-1 to TRBJ1-4, with TRBD1 matching over 8 bases. V was pared by 3 bases and J by 4 bases, with 4 bases of the junction left unmatched. Germline V gene data show CDR1 as MGHRA and CDR2 as YSYEKL. The CDR3 has 15 residues. Here the CDR3 DNA reads TGCGCCAGCAGCCAGTCGGACAGGGATAATGAAAAACTGTTTTTT. Its translation is CASSQSDRDNEKLFF.

About this clone: An end of the junction differs from the germline gene, which may be a read error. The chain employs TRBV10-1 and TRBJ2-7; 11 nucleotides align to TRBD1. Germline CDR1 and CDR2: WNHNN and SYGVQD (reference sequence). This CDR3 spans 13 amino acids. The CDR3 is CASSEWDPGTGGF. The CDR3 DNA follows: TGCGCCAGCAGTGAGTGGGATCCCGGGACAGGGGGCTTC.

The rearrangement joins TRBV28 to TRBJ1-3, with 8 bases matching TRBD1. The V gene end was trimmed by 6 bases and the J gene end by 4 bases; junction bases not matched to a gene: 5. The CDR3 is made up of 14 amino acids. The germline V gene has CDR1 MDHEN and CDR2 SYDVKM. CDR3 DNA sequence: TGTGCCAGCAGCACCCAGGGGGCCGGAAACACCATATATTTT. It specifies CASSTQGAGNTIYF.

J is TRBJ2-1 and V is TRBV4-3, with 7 bases lining up with TRBD1. CDR1 and CDR2 from the germline V gene are LGHNA and YSLEER. With V trimmed by 3 bases and J by 3 bases, 8 bases remained unmatched. There are 16 residues in the CDR3. This chain's CDR3 is CASSHLDRRHYNEQFF. The CDR3 coding sequence is TGCGCCAGCAGCCACCTGGACAGGAGACACTACAATGAGCAGTTCTTC.

V gene TRBV4-1 combines with J gene TRBJ2-2; the match to TRBD2 covers 15 bases. J lost 4 bases, V lost 1 base, and 10 bases had no gene match. Germline V gene lookup returns CDR1 MGHRA and CDR2 YSYEKL. There are 20 residues in the CDR3. The CDR3 protein is CASSQVGLAGGGWLTGELFF. CDR3 bases: TGCGCCAGCAGCCAAGTAGGACTAGCGGGGGGGGGTTGGCTCACCGGGGAGCTGTTTTTT.

This chain joins TRBV19 and TRBJ2-7, with TRBD1 identical over 10 bases. Germline V gives CDR1 LNHDA, CDR2 SQIVND (reference sequence). V shed 5 bases, J shed 3 bases, and the junction held 4 bases outside the gene matches. The CDR3 has 14 residues. The CDR3 DNA sequence: TGTGCCAGTAGTCGACAGGGGGCGATCTACGAGCAGTACTTC. The encoded protein is CASSRQGAIYEQYF.

This chain links TRBV18 with TRBJ1-5; D is perhaps TRBD1 (5 bases). The ends were cut back, 2 bases at V and 6 bases at J, with 11 bases in the middle. Germline CDR1 and CDR2: KGHSH and LQKENI. This CDR3 has 14 residues. This chain's CDR3 is CASSPSGDPQPQHF. As DNA, the CDR3 is TGTGCCAGCTCACCATCGGGGGATCCTCAGCCCCAGCATTTT.

The chain is built from TRBV9 and TRBJ2-1; TRBD1 agrees at 8 bases. This CDR3 is built from 17 residues. J gave up 2 bases and V 3 bases, and 10 bases lay outside the gene matches. Germline V CDR1 and CDR2: SGDLS, YYNGEE. The chain's CDR3 is CASSARLDRVAYNEQFF. The CDR3 DNA reads TGTGCCAGCAGCGCGCGCCTGGACAGGGTGGCCTACAATGAGCAGTTCTTC.

The chain joins TRBV7-8 to TRBJ2-1; 8 nucleotides match TRBD2. The CDR3 is 21 residues long. The trim removed 2 bases at V and 4 bases at J, leaving 22 bases unmatched. Germline loops: CDR1 SGHVS, CDR2 FQNEAQ. CDR3 in amino acids: CASSLSRPLIQGPGGYNEQFF. In nucleotides, the CDR3 is TGTGCCAGCAGCTTATCCCGCCCCCTCATACAGGGACCGGGAGGGTACAATGAGCAGTTCTTC.

J is TRBJ1-1 and V is TRBV7-9; 9 bases line up with TRBD1. CDR1 SEHNR and CDR2 FQNEAQ come from the germline V gene (reference sequence). V lost 5 bases and J lost 3; bases outside the gene matches: 10. CDR3 size: 16 residues. CDR3 DNA: TGTGCCAGCAGCCAACCACGGACAGGGGACGACACTGAAGCTTTCTTT. Protein sequence: CASSQPRTGDDTEAFF.

J is TRBJ2-7 and V is TRBV7-2, with 12 nucleotides matching TRBD2. V lost 5 bases, J lost 6 bases, and 8 bases stayed unmatched. Germline values: CDR1 SGHTA, CDR2 FQGNSA. The CDR3 loop spans 15 amino acids. CDR3 residues: CASSLTGTSGPEQYF. CDR3 DNA: TGTGCCAGCAGCCTAACCGGGACTAGCGGGCCCGAGCAGTACTTC.

For this clone: One junction end does not reproduce the germline sequence, and a read error may be involved. The rearrangement links TRBV6-6 to TRBJ2-1; 8 nucleotides agree with TRBD2. The CDR3 has 11 amino acids. Germline loops: CDR1 MNHNY, CDR2 SVGAGI (reference sequence). The CDR3 region has the DNA TGTGCCAGCACTATGGGGACTAGGAAGATCTTC. It specifies CASTMGTRKIF.

The rearrangement uses TRBV11-3 and TRBJ2-5, with TRBD2 matching 7 bases. Germline values: CDR1 SGHNT, CDR2 YENEEA. CDR3 length: 15 residues. V was pared by 2 bases and J by 2 bases, with 5 bases of the junction left unmatched. This CDR3 reads CASSLRLAEQETQYF. The DNA for the CDR3 is TGTGCCAGCAGCTTACGACTAGCTGAGCAAGAGACCCAGTACTTC.

The genes are TRBV19 and TRBJ2-7, with D possibly TRBD2 on 6 matching bases. The length of the CDR3 is 15 residues. The V gene's germline CDR1 is LNHDA and CDR2 SQIVND (reference sequence). V lost 5 bases and J lost 8, with 22 bases in between. The CDR3 region has the DNA TGTGCCAGTAGTTCTTGGGACGGGGGATCGGCCCAGCAGTACTTC. This translates into CASSSWDGGSAQQYF.

J is TRBJ1-2 and V is TRBV19; TRBD1 aligns across 7 bases. Germline-derived CDR1 and CDR2 are LNHDA and SQIVND (reference sequence). The V and J ends lost 3 bases and 8 bases, in that order; junction bases with no gene match: 9. The CDR3 has 14 residues. Written as DNA, the CDR3 is TGTGCCAGTAGTATTACCAAACGGGACAGAGGCTACACCTTC. Protein sequence: CASSITKRDRGYTF. Filled out from reference TRBV19 and TRBJ1-2, the complete variable domain reads DGGITQSPKYLFRKEGQNVTLSCEQNLNHDAMYWYRQDPGQGLRLIYYSQIVNDFQKGDIAEGYSVSREKKESFPLTVTSAQKNPTAFYLCASSITKRDRGYTFGSGTRLTVV.

The chain has TRBV5-1 and TRBJ2-7; 16 bases align to TRBD2. The CDR3 contains 20 residues. The junction had 14 bases not matched to a gene; V was cut back by 4 bases and J by 1 base. Per germline, CDR1 SGHRS and CDR2 YFSETQ. The CDR3 here is CASSPRGLAGGPYRSYEQYF. The CDR3 DNA is TGCGCCAGCAGCCCGAGGGGACTAGCGGGAGGGCCTTACAGGTCCTACGAGCAGTACTTC.

This sequence joins TRBV6-5 and TRBJ2-7; TRBD2 is a possible D gene (6 bases). Trimming shortened V by 5 bases and J by 6 bases, and 20 bases separated the two germline ends. Germline CDR1 and CDR2: MNHEY and SVGAGI. The CDR3 covers 15 residues. CDR3: CASSRSGTGRSEQYF. Written as DNA, the CDR3 is TGTGCCAGCAGTCGGTCCGGGACTGGTAGGTCCGAGCAGTACTTC.

In the case of this clone: At one of its ends the junction is not consistent with the germline gene, which may arise from a read error. The same CDR3 can be traced to other DNA sequences in this sample. The chain recombines TRBV25-1 with TRBJ1-6; the D gene is possibly TRBD1 (5 bases). CDR1 and CDR2 from the germline V gene are MGHDK and SYGVNS. The CDR3 contains 15 residues. The CDR3 is CASSAGGSYNSPLHF. The CDR3 DNA reads TGTGCCAGCAGTGCCGGGGGTTCCTATAATTCCCCCCTCCACTTT. Based on the CDR3 plus reference TRBV25-1 and TRBJ1-6, the full variable domain is EADIYQTPRYLVIGTGKKITLECSQTMGHDKMYWYQQDPGMELHLIHYSYGVNSTEKGDLSSESTVSRIRTEHFPLTLESARPSHTSQYLCASSAGGSYNSPLHFGNGTRLTVT.

V usage is TRBV2 and J usage is TRBJ2-1, with 9 bases fitting TRBD1. The CDR3 is 15 residues long. CDR1 is SNHLY and CDR2 is FYNNEI in the germline V gene. J gave up 4 bases and V 5 bases, and 6 bases lay outside the gene matches. CDR3 nucleotide sequence: TGTGCCAGCAGTCGCACAGGGGGCCGGTACAATGAGCAGTTCTTC. Translation: CASSRTGGRYNEQFF.

The chain couples TRBV9 to TRBJ2-5; D may be TRBD1 (8 bases). The CDR3 runs to 14 residues. V was cut by 3 bases and J by 4 bases, with 13 bases left in between. Looked up from germline, CDR1 is SGDLS and CDR2 is YYNGEE. The DNA for the CDR3 is TGTGCCAGCAGCGATTACAGGGGGGGAGAGACCCAGTACTTC. Residues: CASSDYRGGETQYF.